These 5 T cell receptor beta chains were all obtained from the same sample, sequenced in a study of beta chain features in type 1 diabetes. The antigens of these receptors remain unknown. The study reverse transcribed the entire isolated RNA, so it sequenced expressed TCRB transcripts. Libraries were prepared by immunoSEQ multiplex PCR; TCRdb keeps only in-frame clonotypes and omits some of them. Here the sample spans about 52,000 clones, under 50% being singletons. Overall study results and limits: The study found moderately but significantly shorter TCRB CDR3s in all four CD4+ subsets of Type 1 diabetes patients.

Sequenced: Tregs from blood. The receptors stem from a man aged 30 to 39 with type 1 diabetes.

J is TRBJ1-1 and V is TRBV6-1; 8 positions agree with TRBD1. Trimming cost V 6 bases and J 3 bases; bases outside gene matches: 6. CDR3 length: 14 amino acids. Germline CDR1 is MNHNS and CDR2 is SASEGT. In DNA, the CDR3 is TGTGCCAGCAGGACAGGGGCAATTGACACTGAAGCTTTCTTT. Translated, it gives CASRTGAIDTEAFF.

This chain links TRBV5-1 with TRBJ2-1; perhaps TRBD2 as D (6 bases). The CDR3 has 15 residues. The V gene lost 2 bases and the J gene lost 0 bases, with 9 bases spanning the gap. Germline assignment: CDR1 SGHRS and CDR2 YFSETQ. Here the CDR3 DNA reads TGCGCCAGCAGCTTCGGGGGAGCCTCCTACAATGAGCAGTTCTTC. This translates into CASSFGGASYNEQFF.

CDR3 DNA sequence: TGTGCCAGCTCACCACCGCGAGCGGGAGGGGACGATGAGCAGTTCTTC. Translated: CASSPPRAGGDDEQFF. The gene calls are TRBV18 and TRBJ2-1, with TRBD2 matching 10 bases. The CDR3 is made up of 16 amino acids. The V segment lost 0 bases and the J segment 8 bases; nucleotides outside the gene matches: 7. The germline V gene encodes CDR1 KGHSH and CDR2 LQKENI.

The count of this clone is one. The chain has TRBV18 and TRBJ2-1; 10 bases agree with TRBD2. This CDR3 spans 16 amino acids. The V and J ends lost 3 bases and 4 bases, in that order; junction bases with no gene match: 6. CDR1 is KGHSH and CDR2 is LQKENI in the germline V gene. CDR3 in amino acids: CASSPTGTSVYNEQFF. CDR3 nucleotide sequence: TGTGCCAGCTCACCTACCGGGACTAGCGTATACAATGAGCAGTTCTTC.

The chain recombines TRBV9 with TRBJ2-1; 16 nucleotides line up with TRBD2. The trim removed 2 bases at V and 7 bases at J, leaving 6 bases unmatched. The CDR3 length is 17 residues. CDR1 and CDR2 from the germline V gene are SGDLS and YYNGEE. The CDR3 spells CASSVGTSGRGENEQFF. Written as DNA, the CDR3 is TGTGCCAGCAGCGTTGGGACTAGCGGGAGGGGGGAGAATGAGCAGTTCTTC.